The source of this TCR beta chain is a study of post-analysis software for immune sequencing data. Study-wide findings and caveats: Controls showed lower frequencies than patients for a few TRBV segments, and TRBV5-6, TRBV5-1 and TRBV20-1 were among these.

A word on this clonotype: Antigen: not known.

Researchers reported that TCR beta cDNA libraries carried unique molecular identifiers. TCRdb reanalysed the PCR reads using MiXCR and keeps one entry per CDR3 protein. This sample has approximately 690,000 distinct CDR3 sequences, with approximately 60% found just once. Trimming took 3 bases from V and 0 from J, leaving 7 bases between them. CDR1 SGDLS and CDR2 YYNGEE come from the germline V gene. The CDR3 covers 15 residues. The specimen sequenced was blood. This sequence originates from a girl under 10 years old with multiple sclerosis. The rearrangement joins TRBV9 to TRBJ2-6; a possible D gene is TRBD2 (6 bases). CDR3 in DNA: TGTGCCAGCAGCGGCGGGAACTCTGGGGCCAACGTCCTGACTTTC. Its translation: CASSGGNSGANVLTF.